This TCR beta chain was captured in a study of identical twins. TCRdb itself ran the 5' RACE reads through MiXCR, one entry per CDR3 protein. The sample shows 520,000 or so distinct CDR3 sequences, approximately 22% of them seen only once. Overall study findings and caveats: High-abundance cord blood beta clonotypes had fewer insertions; memory repertoires showed none. Weaker excess sharing between twins was seen in beta out-of-frame sequences.

This clonotype was picked up a small number of times. Its specificity is unknown. The length of the CDR3 is 16 residues. Germline trimming cut 4 bases from V and 6 bases from J; bases unmatched to any gene: 14. CDR1 and CDR2 (germline): SGHAT, FQNNGV. These data were likewise used in another study, on T cells expressing NK-cell markers.

The chain joins TRBV11-2 to TRBJ2-7, with 8 bases fitting TRBD1. Sequencing was done on a sample of CD4+ T cells sorted from blood. The sequence was collected from a woman between 18 and 29 years old in good health. CDR3 nucleotides: TGTGCCAGCAGCTCTTCGCTGACCAGGACAGGGACCGAGCAGTACTTC. Encoded protein: CASSSSLTRTGTEQYF.